The 7 T cell receptor beta chains in this list originate from one sample, sequenced in a study of blood T cell repertoires in COVID-19. Libraries were prepared by immunoSEQ multiplex PCR; TCRdb keeps only in-frame clonotypes and omits some of them. The table has about 71,000 clones, around nine tenths seen once. Specimen: peripheral blood. Every receptor here comes from a woman under 30 with acute or convalescent COVID-19.

V and J are TRBV10-1 and TRBJ2-5; possible D gene TRBD1, 6 bases. The germline V and J ends were trimmed by 3 bases and 2 bases, with 16 bases remaining between them. In germline, CDR1 is WNHNN, CDR2 SYGVQD (reference sequence). The CDR3 length is 16 residues. CDR3 sequence: CASSDYPTGGQETQYF. CDR3 nucleotides: TGCGCCAGCAGTGACTATCCGACAGGTGGGCAAGAGACCCAGTACTTC.

The V and J genes are TRBV11-2 and TRBJ1-2; 7 bases fit TRBD1. This CDR3 is built from 13 residues. Losses at the gene ends were 2 bases for V and 8 bases for J; bases not matched to a gene: 5. CDR1 is SGHAT and CDR2 is FQNNGV in the germline V gene. For the CDR3, the DNA is TGTGCCAGCAGCTTAAGGACAGGAGGAGGCTACACCTTC. Residues: CASSLRTGGGYTF.

The chain has TRBV27 and TRBJ1-1; D might be TRBD1 (6 bases). Looked up from germline, CDR1 is MNHEY and CDR2 is SMNVEV (reference sequence). V shed 3 bases and J shed 0 bases, with 8 bases lying between them. The CDR3 totals 14 residues. CDR3 coding DNA: TGTGCCAGCAGTTTGGGGGCAATGAACACTGAAGCTTTCTTT. It codes for CASSLGAMNTEAFF.

This chain connects TRBV18 to TRBJ2-5; possibly TRBD2 for D (5 bases). Trimming stripped 2 bases from V and 5 bases from J, with 15 bases between. The CDR3 totals 15 residues. CDR1 and CDR2 from the germline V gene are KGHSH and LQKENI. The CDR3 nucleotides are TGTGCCAGCTCACCAAACGACTATCTGGAGGAGACCCAGTACTTC. The encoded protein is CASSPNDYLEETQYF.

The CDR3 here is CASGQGTYGYTF. The DNA for the CDR3 is TGTGCCAGTGGACAGGGTACCTATGGCTACACCTTC. The V gene is TRBV28, the J gene TRBJ1-2; 8 bases are shared with TRBD1. J lost 4 bases, V lost 9 bases, and 4 bases had no gene match. The CDR3 has 12 residues. The germline V gene encodes CDR1 MDHEN and CDR2 SYDVKM.

This chain connects TRBV6-1 to TRBJ1-4, with 8 bases aligning to TRBD1. CDR1 and CDR2 from the germline V gene are MNHNS and SASEGT. The V and J ends lost 2 bases and 0 bases, in that order; junction bases with no gene match: 5. The length of the CDR3 is 17 residues. The DNA of the CDR3 is TGTGCCAGCAGTGAACAGACAGGGGTCTCAACTAATGAAAAACTGTTTTTT. Encoded protein: CASSEQTGVSTNEKLFF.

As concerns this clone: The junction departs from the called germline gene at one end, perhaps through a read error. The rearrangement joins TRBV6-5 to TRBJ2-5; TRBD2 aligns across 7 bases. The germline V gene has CDR1 MNHEY and CDR2 SVGAGI. This CDR3 region has 13 residues. The CDR3 DNA is TGTGCCAGCAGCCTCCAGAACCCCAGCGGGGTGAACTTC. It encodes CASSLQNPSGVNF.